This TCR beta chain stems from a study of beta chain features in type 1 diabetes. Germline values: CDR1 GTSNPN, CDR2 SVGIG (reference sequence). The CDR3 totals 15 residues. The ends were cut back, 0 bases at V and 1 base at J, with 11 bases in the middle. This clone occurred a few times. The antigen is unknown. Reverse transcription of all isolated RNA meant that expressed TCRB transcripts were sequenced. Using immunoSEQ multiplex PCR, the repertoire was profiled, and TCRdb retains in-frame clones only, with some absent. In the table there are 350,000 to 450,000 clones, around 13% of which are singletons. Study results and limitations: Patients with Type 1 diabetes showed moderately but significantly shorter TCRB CDR3s in all four CD4+ subsets.

Sequences were obtained from naive CD4+ T cells from blood. The receptor's source is a young man in good health. The genes are TRBV30 and TRBJ2-3; perhaps TRBD1 as D (5 bases). CDR3 protein: CAWSVRGYRTDTQYF. In nucleotides, the CDR3 is TGTGCCTGGAGTGTTAGGGGCTACCGCACAGATACGCAGTATTTT.